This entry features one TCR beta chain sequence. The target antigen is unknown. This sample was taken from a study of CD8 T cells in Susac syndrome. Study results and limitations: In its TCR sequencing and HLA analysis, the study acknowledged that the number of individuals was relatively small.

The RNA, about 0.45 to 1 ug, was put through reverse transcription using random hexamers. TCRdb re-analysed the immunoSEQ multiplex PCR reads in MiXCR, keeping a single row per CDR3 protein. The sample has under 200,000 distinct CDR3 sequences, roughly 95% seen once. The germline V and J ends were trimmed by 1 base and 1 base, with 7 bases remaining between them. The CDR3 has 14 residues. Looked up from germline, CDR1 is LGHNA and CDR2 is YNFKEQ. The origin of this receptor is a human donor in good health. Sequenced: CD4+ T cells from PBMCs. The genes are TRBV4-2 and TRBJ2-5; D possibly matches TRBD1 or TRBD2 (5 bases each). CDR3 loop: CASSQVGVQETQYF. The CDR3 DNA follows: TGTGCCAGCAGCCAAGTGGGGGTCCAAGAGACCCAGTACTTC.